The 29 T cell receptor beta chains below were found in one sample sequenced in a study of post-analysis software for immune sequencing data. These receptors' antigens are unknown. General study points: There were about 5 TRBV segments more frequent in patients than controls, and TRBV5-6, TRBV5-1 and TRBV20-1 were among them.

TCR beta cDNA libraries included unique molecular identifiers. TCRdb independently ran MiXCR on the PCR reads; one entry per CDR3 protein. The table lists hundreds of thousands of distinct CDR3 sequences, about 27% of them singletons. The sequenced sample consisted of blood. The receptor source for this set is a girl aged 10-17 years with multiple sclerosis.

This clonotype was seen more than once but under ten times. The chain is built from TRBV5-1 and TRBJ1-6; D remains ambiguous. V shed 0 bases and J shed 10 bases, with 11 bases lying between them. Germline CDR1 reads SGHRS; CDR2 reads YFSETQ. The CDR3 spans 14 residues. The chain's CDR3 is CASSLDRVRSPLHF. CDR3 DNA: TGCGCCAGCAGCTTGGATAGGGTCAGGTCACCCCTCCACTTT.

The V and J genes are TRBV6-1 and TRBJ1-2; perhaps TRBD1 as D (6 bases). V was shortened by 4 bases and J by 6 bases, with 18 bases between the two germline ends. The CDR3 has 15 residues. Per germline, CDR1 MNHNS and CDR2 SASEGT. The CDR3 region has the DNA TGTGCCAGCAGTGGCCGCGACAGGAGTAAGGATGGCTACACCTTC. It translates to CASSGRDRSKDGYTF.

The CDR3 DNA is TGTGCCATACCCGGTGGGGGACCCTACGAGCAGTACTTC. Translated, it gives CAIPGGGPYEQYF. V gene TRBV18 combines with J gene TRBJ2-5; D might be TRBD1 or TRBD2, each matching 5 bases. The J call is in doubt because the DNA end fits TRBJ2-7 better. The V gene's germline CDR1 is KGHSH and CDR2 LQKENI. CDR3 size: 13 residues.

The table lists this clonotype with many counts. The chain links TRBV7-2 to TRBJ2-1, with 9 positions matching TRBD2. The CDR3 is 15 residues long. The V gene end was trimmed by 4 bases and the J gene end by 9 bases; junction bases not matched to a gene: 10. Germline V CDR1 and CDR2: SGHTA, FQGNSA. The CDR3 region has the DNA TGTGCCAGCAGCTCGGGACTAGCTCCCTCTGTTGAGCAGTTCTTC. It encodes CASSSGLAPSVEQFF.

The rearrangement links TRBV6-1 to TRBJ2-7; TRBD1 might be the D (6 bases). Germline CDR1 MNHNS, CDR2 SASEGT. Trimming pared 3 bases from V and 3 bases from J, leaving 12 bases between. The CDR3 has 14 residues. In nucleotides, the CDR3 is TGTGCCAGCAGTGAGAGGACAGCCCTCTACGAGCAGTACTTC. This sequence encodes CASSERTALYEQYF.

This clonotype has a handful of counts. The rearrangement links TRBV9 to TRBJ1-2, with D possibly matching TRBD1 (5 bases). The V end was cut by 3 bases, the J end by 2 bases, with 8 bases between. The CDR3 extends over 13 amino acids. From germline, CDR1 is SGDLS and CDR2 YYNGEE. The CDR3 DNA is TGTGCCAGCAGCGAGGGGACGAACTATGGCTACACCTTC. It yields the protein CASSEGTNYGYTF.

This sequence joins TRBV12-5 and TRBJ1-2; D remains ambiguous. Per germline, CDR1 LGHNT and CDR2 FRNRAP. Trimming took 2 bases from V and 4 from J, leaving 11 bases between them. The CDR3 loop spans 14 amino acids. Written as DNA, the CDR3 is TGTGCTAGTGGTTTGTCGTACTTCTCCTATGGCTACACCTTC. Translating gives CASGLSYFSYGYTF.

With regard to this clonotype: A junction end diverges from the germline sequence, so it may reflect a read error. The V and J genes are TRBV7-2 and TRBJ2-3; D ambiguous. Germline CDR1 and CDR2: SGHTA and FQGNSA. This CDR3 is 15 amino acids long. CDR3 residues: CASNLGSVNTDTQYF. The CDR3 coding sequence is TGTGCCAGCAACTTAGGGTCCGTGAACACAGATACGCAGTATTTT.

This rearrangement joins TRBV10-3 to TRBJ2-2, with a weak D call TRBD2 (5 bases). The CDR3 loop spans 15 amino acids. From germline, CDR1 is ENHRY and CDR2 SYGVKD. Deletions cut 2 bases from V and 2 bases from J, with 9 bases between. The CDR3 loop is CAISEARVNTGELFF. CDR3 nucleotide sequence: TGTGCCATCAGTGAGGCGAGGGTCAACACCGGGGAGCTGTTTTTT.

The chain carries TRBV9 and TRBJ2-5; 16 positions agree with TRBD2. V shed 3 bases and J 5 bases; nucleotides not matched to a gene: 4. This CDR3 spans 16 amino acids. CDR1 and CDR2 (germline): SGDLS, YYNGEE. CDR3 sequence (DNA): TGTGCCAGCAGCGACGGGACTAGCGGGAGGGCGGAGACCCAGTACTTC. This gives the protein CASSDGTSGRAETQYF. Filled out from reference TRBV9 and TRBJ2-5, the complete variable domain reads DSGVTQTPKHLITATGQRVTLRCSPRSGDLSVYWYQQSLDQGLQFLIQYYNGEERAKGNILERFSAQQFPDLHSELNLSSLELGDSALYFCASSDGTSGRAETQYFGPGTRLLVL.

This clonotype was picked up a small number of times. The V gene is TRBV12-3 or TRBV12-4, the J gene TRBJ1-1, with 10 bases matching TRBD1. J lost 0 bases, V lost 7 bases, and 5 bases had no gene match. This CDR3 contains 15 residues. The CDR3 DNA sequence: TGTGCCAGCACGTGGGACAGGGGAATGAACACTGAAGCTTTCTTT. Protein: CASTWDRGMNTEAFF.

Only a few counts were recorded for this clonotype. V gene TRBV27 combines with J gene TRBJ2-1; 10 positions match TRBD1. Germline lookup yields CDR1 MNHEY and CDR2 SMNVEV (reference sequence). The V gene end was trimmed by 1 base and the J gene end by 4 bases; junction bases not matched to a gene: 10. The CDR3 sequence is 18 residues long. CDR3 nucleotides: TGTGCCAGCAGTTTATTTTTTGTTGGGGACAGGGGATACAATGAGCAGTTCTTC. Protein product: CASSLFFVGDRGYNEQFF.

This chain links TRBV7-2 with TRBJ1-5, with D unresolved. V was cut by 5 bases and J by 0 bases, with 11 bases left in between. The germline gives CDR1 SGHTA, CDR2 FQGNSA. The CDR3 contains 15 residues. The CDR3 sequence: CASSADIYSNQPQHF. The CDR3 DNA reads TGTGCCAGCAGCGCCGACATCTATAGCAATCAGCCCCAGCATTTT. The full variable domain, its missing parts supplied by reference TRBV7-2 and TRBJ1-5, is GAGVSQSPSNKVTEKGKDVELRCDPISGHTALYWYRQSLGQGLEFLIYFQGNSAPDKSGLPSDRFSAERTGGSVSTLTIQRTQQEDSAVYLCASSADIYSNQPQHFGDGTRLSIL.

This clonotype was seen many times. The chain recombines TRBV20-1 with TRBJ2-7, with TRBD2 matching over 12 bases. This CDR3 has 15 residues. Germline CDR1 and CDR2: DFQATT and SNEGSKA (reference sequence). V trimming: 3 bases; J trimming: 4 bases; junction bases outside the gene matches: 7. This CDR3 is CSASTFLAGGYEQYF. The CDR3, as DNA: TGCAGTGCTAGCACTTTCCTAGCGGGAGGGTACGAGCAGTACTTC.

At least ten counts were recorded for this clonotype. The rearrangement joins TRBV20-1 to TRBJ2-5; D remains unclear. CDR1 and CDR2 (germline): DFQATT, SNEGSKA (reference sequence). The CDR3 is 15 amino acids. V dropped 0 bases and J dropped 2 bases, with 13 bases sitting between them. This CDR3 reads CSARDPGREQETQYF. CDR3 DNA sequence: TGCAGTGCTAGAGATCCGGGCAGAGAACAAGAGACCCAGTACTTC.

The gene calls are TRBV27 and TRBJ1-5; TRBD1 is a possible D gene (5 bases). The CDR3 is made up of 13 amino acids. V was clipped by 3 bases and J by 7 bases, with 10 bases between them. Germline-derived CDR1 and CDR2 are MNHEY and SMNVEV (reference sequence). The CDR3, as DNA: TGTGCCAGCAGTTTCAGGGAAGGGCAGCCCCAGCATTTT. Residues: CASSFREGQPQHF.

Only a few counts were recorded for this clonotype. DNA for the CDR3: TGTGCCAGCAGTCCTTGGCAGGGGGTGGGCACTGAAGCTTTCTTT. Its translation: CASSPWQGVGTEAFF. The chain couples TRBV6-5 to TRBJ1-1; 7 bases agree with TRBD1. The germline CDR1 and CDR2 sequences are MNHEY and SVGAGI. Losses at the gene ends were 5 bases for V and 4 bases for J; bases not matched to a gene: 10. This CDR3 spans 15 amino acids.

This clonotype has a handful of counts. This rearrangement joins TRBV5-1 to TRBJ2-1; 12 nucleotides agree with TRBD1. Trimming took 3 bases from V and 2 from J; bases not matched to a gene: 12. The CDR3 totals 19 residues. CDR1 and CDR2 (germline): SGHRS, YFSETQ. CDR3 nucleotides: TGCGCCAGCAGCTCAGCCCGGGACAGGGGGCGCGTGGCCTACAATGAGCAGTTCTTC. This translates into CASSSARDRGRVAYNEQFF.

This clonotype was recorded once. The gene calls are TRBV2 and TRBJ1-1; D unclear. The V gene lost 11 bases and the J gene lost 2 bases, with 15 bases spanning the gap. CDR3 length equals 13 residues. Germline V gene sequence: CDR1 SNHLY, CDR2 FYNNEI. The chain's CDR3 is CASRREINTEAFF. In DNA form, the CDR3 reads TGTGCCTCCCGACGGGAAATTAACACTGAAGCTTTCTTT.

As to this clonotype: No conserved phenylalanine or tryptophan ends this CDR3, so it is likely a read error. The CDR3, as DNA: TGCGCCAGCAGCCTCCGGGAGGGGGCGGGAGGCTACACCTGC. It translates to CASSLREGAGGYTC. The chain has TRBV4-1 and TRBJ1-2; 7 bases line up with TRBD1. This CDR3 has 14 residues. Germline loops: CDR1 MGHRA, CDR2 YSYEKL. V was clipped by 4 bases and J by 8 bases; unmatched bases: 10.

The chain is built from TRBV12-3 or TRBV12-4 and TRBJ2-7, with D tentatively TRBD1 or TRBD2 (5 bases each). The germline V and J ends were trimmed by 4 bases and 1 base, with 14 bases remaining between them. The CDR3 extends over 15 amino acids. The CDR3 region has the DNA TGTGCCAGCAGTTCCGACCGGGGCCCATCCTACGAGCAGTACTTC. This codes for CASSSDRGPSYEQYF.

The rearrangement joins TRBV6-1 to TRBJ2-3; perhaps D is TRBD1 or TRBD2 (5 bases each). Trimming left V 6 bases short and J 4 bases short, with 26 bases between. In germline, CDR1 is MNHNS, CDR2 SASEGT. CDR3 size: 18 residues. The CDR3 loop reads CASSSRISRGEGPDTQYF. The CDR3 DNA sequence: TGTGCCAGCAGCTCGCGAATTAGTAGGGGAGAGGGGCCAGATACGCAGTATTTT.

The chain carries TRBV2 and TRBJ1-5; D gene ambiguous. Trimming left V 4 bases short and J 2 bases short, with 6 bases between. The CDR3 is 13 residues long. The germline gives CDR1 SNHLY, CDR2 FYNNEI. The CDR3 sequence is CASSGYGNQPQHF. Here the CDR3 DNA reads TGTGCCAGCAGTGGTTATGGCAATCAGCCCCAGCATTTT.

A few counts support this clonotype. The chain recombines TRBV29-1 with TRBJ2-7, with TRBD2 matching over 7 bases. Germline CDR1 and CDR2: SQVTM and ANQGSEA. The CDR3 runs 14 residues. V shed 7 bases and J 2 bases; nucleotides not matched to a gene: 11. The DNA for the CDR3 is TGCAGCGGGGGGACTACCCGGGTTACCTACGAGCAGTACTTC. It translates to CSGGTTRVTYEQYF.

This clonotype was seen a few times. V and J are TRBV10-3 and TRBJ1-1; D perhaps matches TRBD1 (6 bases). The V gene's germline CDR1 is ENHRY and CDR2 SYGVKD. The CDR3 spans 15 residues. V was cut by 5 bases and J by 4 bases, with 17 bases left in between. The CDR3 spells CAISQLQGSGTEAFF. In nucleotides, the CDR3 is TGTGCCATCAGTCAATTACAGGGAAGCGGCACTGAAGCTTTCTTT.

This clonotype turned up a few times. The genes are TRBV10-3 and TRBJ2-7; D uncertain. The assigned J gene may be wrong: the sequence end matches TRBJ2-5 better. CDR3 size: 14 residues. From germline, CDR1 is ENHRY and CDR2 SYGVKD. The CDR3 sequence: CAISDFRAAETQYF. CDR3 DNA: TGTGCCATCAGTGATTTCCGGGCCGCGGAGACCCAGTACTTC.

This clonotype turned up a few times. This chain links TRBV20-1 with TRBJ2-5; TRBD2 matches 8 bases. This CDR3 has 16 residues. CDR1 is DFQATT, CDR2 SNEGSKA, per germline (reference sequence). V was clipped by 4 bases and J by 1 base; unmatched bases: 11. CDR3: CSATSRAGGPQETQYF. The CDR3 bases are TGCAGTGCTACCTCCAGGGCGGGGGGCCCCCAAGAGACCCAGTACTTC.

Details on this clonotype: Its ends do not fully match the called genes, so a read error is possible. The chain carries TRBV20-1 and TRBJ2-4; 12 positions agree with TRBD1. The CDR3 loop spans 13 amino acids. The germline gives CDR1 DFQATT, CDR2 SNEGSKA (reference sequence). CDR3 sequence reads: CNARGTGGKEQYF. Here the CDR3 DNA reads TGCAATGCTCGCGGGACAGGGGGCAAAGAGCAGTACTTC.

This clonotype was observed a few times. The chain combines TRBV4-1 with TRBJ1-2; no firm D call. Trimming took off 0 bases at V and 2 bases at J, with 25 bases between the two ends. CDR3 length: 20 residues. Germline V lookup: CDR1 MGHRA, CDR2 YSYEKL. The CDR3, as DNA: TGCGCCAGCAGCCAAGAATCTGTTAAGGGTGGTGGACTGGTGAACTATGGCTACACCTTC. This sequence encodes CASSQESVKGGGLVNYGYTF.